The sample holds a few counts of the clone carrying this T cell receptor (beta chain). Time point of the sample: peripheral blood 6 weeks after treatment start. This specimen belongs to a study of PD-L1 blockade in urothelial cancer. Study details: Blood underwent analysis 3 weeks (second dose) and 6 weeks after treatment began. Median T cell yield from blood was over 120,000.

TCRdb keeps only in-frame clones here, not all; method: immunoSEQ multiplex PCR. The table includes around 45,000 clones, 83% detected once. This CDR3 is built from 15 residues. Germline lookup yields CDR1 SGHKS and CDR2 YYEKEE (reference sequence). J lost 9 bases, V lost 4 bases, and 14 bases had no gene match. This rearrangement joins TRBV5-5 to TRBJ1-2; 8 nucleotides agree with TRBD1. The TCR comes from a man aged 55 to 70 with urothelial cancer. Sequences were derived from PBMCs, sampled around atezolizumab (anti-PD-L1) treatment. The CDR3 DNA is TGTGCCAGCAGCGGCTGGGGACAGGCCCCTGAAAGCTACACCTTC. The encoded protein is CASSGWGQAPESYTF.